The 3 T cell receptor beta chains given below trace back to one sample, sequenced in a study of read filtering for tumor transcriptome and immune sequencing. Molecular barcoded adaptors covering alpha/delta and beta/gamma chains were used on 400 to 450 ng RNA. One entry per CDR3 protein results from TCRdb running MiXCR on the reads. The table lists tens of thousands of distinct CDR3 sequences, about 10% of them singletons. The sequencing sample was made of a population of CD138-negative cells sorted from bone marrow. Receptors originate from a donor over 35 with multiple myeloma.

This clonotype occurred a few times. A much larger clonotype is one base distant, so this may be a read error. This chain connects TRBV7-9 to TRBJ2-3; TRBD2 is a possible D gene (5 bases). Trimming cost V 1 base and J 5 bases, with 16 bases left between them. CDR3 length equals 16 residues. Germline V gives CDR1 SEHNR, CDR2 FQNEAQ (reference sequence). The DNA for the CDR3 is TGTGCCAGCAGCTTAGTGACGGGGTGCCTAGGAGATACGCAGTATTTT. Protein product: CASSLVTGCLGDTQYF. Full variable domain (missing parts from reference TRBV7-9 and TRBJ2-3): DTGVSQNPRHKITKRGQNVTFRCDPISEHNRLYWYRQTLGQGPEFLTYFQNEAQLEKSRLLSDRFSAERPKGSFSTLEIQRTEQGDSAMYLCASSLVTGCLGDTQYFGPGTRLTVL.

This clonotype was seen many times. The chain joins TRBV7-2 to TRBJ2-7, with D tentatively TRBD2 (5 bases). Trimming removed 4 bases at V and 4 bases at J, with 11 bases between. Germline lookup yields CDR1 SGHTA and CDR2 FQGNSA. There are 13 residues in the CDR3. The CDR3 loop is CASSSASGYEQYF. For the CDR3, the DNA is TGTGCCAGCAGCTCGGCCAGCGGATACGAGCAGTACTTC.

This clonotype was recorded at least ten times. The chain combines TRBV7-2 with TRBJ1-5; D ambiguous. Between the trimmed V and J ends, which lost 2 bases and 5 bases, there was a span of 10 bases. The CDR3 contains 14 residues. Germline V gives CDR1 SGHTA, CDR2 FQGNSA. This CDR3 reads CASSLLNSDQPQHF. Here the CDR3 DNA reads TGTGCCAGCAGCTTATTAAACAGCGATCAGCCCCAGCATTTT.